The 25 T cell receptor beta chains given below trace back to one sample, sequenced in a study of beta chain features in type 1 diabetes. Since all of the isolated RNA was reverse transcribed, expressed TCRB transcripts were what got sequenced. The table came from immunoSEQ multiplex PCR; TCRdb's copy has only in-frame clones and leaves some out. The table has roughly 500,000 clones, 30% seen once. The sequenced sample consisted of naive CD4+ T cells from blood. The receptors stem from a man younger than 30 in good health.

The V gene is TRBV4-1, the J gene TRBJ2-7; D is unresolved. The V end lost 0 bases, the J end lost 7 bases, and 13 bases lay between the germline ends. The germline V gene encodes CDR1 MGHRA and CDR2 YSYEKL. CDR3 length: 14 residues. CDR3 bases: TGCGCCAGCAGCCAAGATCCCGGGTCGATTGAGCAGTACTTC. Protein: CASSQDPGSIEQYF.

This chain's CDR3 is CAWSAHTYSYEQYF. DNA of the CDR3: TGTGCCTGGAGCGCCCACACTTACTCCTACGAGCAGTACTTC. The chain has TRBV30 and TRBJ2-7; D not certain. The CDR3 totals 14 residues. The V end lost 3 bases, the J end lost 0 bases, and 12 bases lay between the germline ends. The germline gives CDR1 GTSNPN, CDR2 SVGIG (reference sequence).

The V call is TRBV7-2, the J call TRBJ2-7; either TRBD1 or TRBD2 may fit D (6 bases each). Germline V gene data show CDR1 as SGHTA and CDR2 as FQGNSA. Trimming shortened V by 5 bases and J by 7 bases, and 18 bases separated the two germline ends. The CDR3 runs 14 residues. CDR3 nucleotide sequence: TGTGCCAGCAGCCGCGGGACACTCCCTCTGGAGCAGTACTTC. It specifies CASSRGTLPLEQYF. Together with reference TRBV7-2 and TRBJ2-7, the CDR3 gives the full variable domain: GAGVSQSPSNKVTEKGKDVELRCDPISGHTALYWYRQSLGQGLEFLIYFQGNSAPDKSGLPSDRFSAERTGGSVSTLTIQRTQQEDSAVYLCASSRGTLPLEQYFGPGTRLTVT.

This clone was seen a few times. V and J are TRBV6-1 and TRBJ2-5, with D perhaps matching TRBD1 (6 bases). The CDR3 is 13 amino acids. The ends were cut back, 6 bases at V and 4 bases at J, with 12 bases in the middle. CDR1 and CDR2 from the germline V gene are MNHNS and SASEGT. This chain's CDR3 is CASSGQPAETQYF. The CDR3, as DNA: TGTGCCAGCAGCGGACAGCCCGCAGAGACCCAGTACTTC.

The rearrangement links TRBV5-1 to TRBJ2-3; 7 nucleotides line up with TRBD1. The V and J ends lost 6 bases and 2 bases, in that order; junction bases with no gene match: 15. Germline V gives CDR1 SGHRS, CDR2 YFSETQ. The CDR3 has 17 residues. CDR3 in amino acids: CASTRQGGGNPTDTQYF. CDR3 in DNA: TGCGCCAGCACCCGACAGGGTGGAGGAAATCCCACAGATACGCAGTATTTT.

This clone has just one count. The genes are TRBV29-1 and TRBJ2-5; perhaps D is TRBD1 or TRBD2 (5 bases each). V was shortened by 1 base and J by 13 bases, with 16 bases between the two germline ends. The CDR3 is 12 amino acids. Germline CDR1 SQVTM, CDR2 ANQGSEA. The CDR3 DNA sequence: TGCAGCGTTGAAGGTCCCGACAGACTATTGTACTTC. It encodes CSVEGPDRLLYF.

This clone turned up a few times. The chain couples TRBV20-1 to TRBJ2-1; 8 bases map to TRBD1. After removal of 3 bases from V and 11 bases from J, the junction contained 3 bases not matched to a gene. Germline assignment: CDR1 DFQATT and CDR2 SNEGSKA (reference sequence). The CDR3 contains 11 residues. The chain's CDR3 is CSASFRGQQFF. For the CDR3, the DNA is TGCAGTGCTAGCTTCAGGGGGCAGCAGTTCTTC.

This chain uses TRBV29-1 with TRBJ2-1; D is unclear. CDR1 and CDR2 (germline): SQVTM, ANQGSEA. Trimming took 5 bases from V and 1 from J, leaving 12 bases between them. This CDR3 is 14 amino acids long. The CDR3 coding sequence is TGCAGCGTTCAGTTACCGCATTCCTACAATGAGCAGTTCTTC. As protein: CSVQLPHSYNEQFF.

This chain connects TRBV25-1 to TRBJ2-1; tentatively, D is TRBD2 (6 bases). Trimming removed 2 bases from V and 7 bases from J, with 12 bases in between. Per the germline V gene, CDR1 is MGHDK and CDR2 is SYGVNS. The CDR3 runs to 14 residues. CDR3 sequence (DNA): TGTGCCAGCAGTGAAACTAGCCGATTGAATGAGCAGTTCTTC. Its translation is CASSETSRLNEQFF.

This chain links TRBV5-6 with TRBJ2-3; 7 nucleotides line up with TRBD2. Germline lookup yields CDR1 SGHDT and CDR2 YYEEEE. The CDR3 has 17 amino acids. The junction had 11 bases not matched to a gene; V was cut back by 2 bases and J by 2 bases. CDR3 amino acids: CASSLAPASGYTDTQYF. CDR3 nucleotides: TGTGCCAGCAGCTTAGCGCCGGCTAGCGGATACACAGATACGCAGTATTTT.

The V call is TRBV27, the J call TRBJ1-2, with D possibly matching TRBD1 (5 bases). CDR3 length: 12 amino acids. V gave up 2 bases and J gave up 8 bases, with 9 bases separating them. The V gene's germline CDR1 is MNHEY and CDR2 SMNVEV (reference sequence). The CDR3 DNA follows: TGTGCCAGCAGTTTAGGCGCAGGGGGCTACACCTTC. Translating gives CASSLGAGGYTF.

CDR3 nucleotide sequence: TGTGCCAGCTCATTAGACAGGGTGAACATATACAATGAGCAGTTCTTC. It codes for CASSLDRVNIYNEQFF. The V call is TRBV18, the J call TRBJ2-1; 7 nucleotides line up with TRBD1. CDR1 is KGHSH, CDR2 LQKENI, per germline. The ends lost 5 bases at V and 4 bases at J; junction bases unmatched: 11. The CDR3 totals 16 residues.

This clone came up a few times. This chain connects TRBV6-1 to TRBJ2-6; D is unresolved. The CDR3 extends over 14 amino acids. V was trimmed by 8 bases and J by 4 bases, leaving 12 bases between them. Germline V gene lookup returns CDR1 MNHNS and CDR2 SASEGT. Written as DNA, the CDR3 is TGTGCCAGCCTCACAAGGCAAGGGGCCAACGTCCTGACTTTC. Translating it yields CASLTRQGANVLTF.

The table lists this clone with a few counts. J is TRBJ2-3 and V is TRBV29-1; no definite D call. The germline gives CDR1 SQVTM, CDR2 ANQGSEA. V was cut by 4 bases and J by 5 bases, with 16 bases left in between. CDR3 length equals 14 residues. CDR3 sequence: CSVGSEPWGDTQYF. The CDR3 coding sequence is TGCAGCGTTGGAAGTGAACCCTGGGGAGATACGCAGTATTTT.

J is TRBJ1-5 and V is TRBV30; weak D call: TRBD1 (6 bases). Germline V gene sequence: CDR1 GTSNPN, CDR2 SVGIG (reference sequence). Trimming pared 3 bases from V and 6 bases from J, leaving 18 bases between. The length of the CDR3 is 15 residues. The CDR3 loop reads CAWSIDTGGGQPQHF. The CDR3 DNA reads as TGTGCCTGGAGCATTGACACAGGAGGGGGTCAGCCCCAGCATTTT.

The chain links TRBV30 to TRBJ1-1, with D possibly matching TRBD1 (5 bases). The CDR3 contains 14 residues. CDR1 and CDR2 (germline): GTSNPN, SVGIG (reference sequence). Trimming left V 3 bases short and J 4 bases short, with 15 bases between. The CDR3 loop is CAWSAGTRSTEAFF. The CDR3 nucleotides are TGTGCCTGGAGCGCCGGGACGAGGAGCACTGAAGCTTTCTTT.

This clone was found many times. The V and J genes are TRBV9 and TRBJ2-1; D is undetermined. The CDR3 consists of 15 residues. V was pared by 0 bases and J by 3 bases, with 10 bases between. Per the germline V gene, CDR1 is SGDLS and CDR2 is YYNGEE. The chain's CDR3 is CASSVDPGGYNEQFF. In nucleotides, the CDR3 is TGTGCCAGCAGCGTAGATCCCGGCGGCTACAATGAGCAGTTCTTC.

This chain uses TRBV28 with TRBJ1-2, with unresolved D. V was trimmed by 7 bases and J by 0 bases, leaving 9 bases between them. CDR3 length equals 13 residues. The germline V gene has CDR1 MDHEN and CDR2 SYDVKM. DNA for the CDR3: TGTGCCAGCACCATGACCACTAACTATGGCTACACCTTC. Encoded protein: CASTMTTNYGYTF.

This rearrangement joins TRBV18 to TRBJ2-1, with TRBD1 as a possible D gene (5 bases). This CDR3 spans 15 amino acids. Looked up from germline, CDR1 is KGHSH and CDR2 is LQKENI. V lost 5 bases and J lost 0, with 11 bases in between. This CDR3 is CASSTQASSYNEQFF. The DNA for the CDR3 is TGTGCCAGCTCAACACAGGCTAGCTCCTACAATGAGCAGTTCTTC.

The V call is TRBV6-6, the J call TRBJ2-3; 9 bases line up with TRBD2. V was clipped by 0 bases and J by 2 bases; unmatched bases: 3. From germline, CDR1 is MNHNY and CDR2 SVGAGI (reference sequence). The CDR3 has 16 amino acids. The CDR3, as DNA: TGTGCCAGCAGTTACTCTAGCGGGAGACCCACAGATACGCAGTATTTT. Its translation is CASSYSSGRPTDTQYF.

The CDR3 sequence is CAWDLAVYNEQFF. Written as DNA, the CDR3 is TGTGCCTGGGACTTAGCGGTTTACAATGAGCAGTTCTTC. This sequence joins TRBV30 and TRBJ2-1, with D possibly being TRBD2 (6 bases). The germline gives CDR1 GTSNPN, CDR2 SVGIG (reference sequence). This CDR3 region has 13 residues. The germline V and J ends were trimmed by 5 bases and 4 bases, with 12 bases remaining between them.

The chain carries TRBV7-6 and TRBJ2-1; D may be TRBD2 (5 bases). CDR1 and CDR2 (germline): SGHVS, FNYEAQ. There are 15 residues in the CDR3. Trimming cost V 5 bases and J 5 bases, with 16 bases left between them. The chain's CDR3 is CASSGFEGPNNEQFF. In DNA, the CDR3 is TGTGCCAGCAGCGGGTTCGAGGGTCCCAACAATGAGCAGTTCTTC.

This CDR3 is CATSRDAGPNSYNEQFF. The CDR3 nucleotides read TGTGCCACCAGCAGAGATGCAGGGCCAAACTCCTACAATGAGCAGTTCTTC. The J gene is TRBJ2-1, the V gene TRBV15, with D perhaps matching TRBD1 (5 bases). Deletions cut 0 bases from V and 0 bases from J, with 12 bases between. CDR1 LNHNV and CDR2 YYDKDF come from the germline V gene (reference sequence). The CDR3 runs to 17 residues.

The rearrangement uses TRBV28 and TRBJ2-2, with D perhaps TRBD1 (5 bases). Trimming shortened V by 3 bases and J by 2 bases, and 10 bases separated the two germline ends. The CDR3 runs 15 residues. CDR1 is MDHEN and CDR2 is SYDVKM in the germline V gene. In DNA form, the CDR3 reads TGTGCCAGCAGTTTCCAGGGCGCCAACACCGGGGAGCTGTTTTTT. Protein product: CASSFQGANTGELFF.

The chain combines TRBV18 with TRBJ2-2; D possibly corresponds to TRBD2 (5 bases). The CDR3 length is 15 residues. Between the trimmed V and J ends, which lost 2 bases and 2 bases, there was a span of 9 bases. Germline-derived CDR1 and CDR2 are KGHSH and LQKENI. The CDR3 reads CASSPERVNTGELFF. CDR3 coding DNA: TGTGCCAGCTCACCAGAGAGGGTCAACACCGGGGAGCTGTTTTTT.